This paragraph reports one T cell receptor beta chain. Participants were aged roughly 18 to 90 years, lived in some 23 US areas, and enrolled virtually. Participants were placed into cohorts based on the clinical history they reported. This sample was included in a study of blood T cell repertoires in COVID-19. About the research overall: Nucleic acid was either cDNA or gDNA, and it came from T cells, B-cell-depleted T cells, or PBMCs.

Study processing details: Nucleated cell number was recorded as an estimate derived from reference gene primer amplification. Data came from immunoSEQ multiplex PCR; TCRdb stores just in-frame clones and leaves some out. From that table come the V and J calls and clone size; the DNA was used to work out D and trimming. The profile shows 250,000 or so clones, about nine tenths of them singletons. The V gene end was trimmed by 5 bases and the J gene end by 8 bases; junction bases not matched to a gene: 9. The CDR3 has 15 residues. Germline V gene data show CDR1 as MDHEN and CDR2 as SYDVKM. The chain uses TRBV28 and TRBJ1-6, with TRBD1 identical over 7 bases. This clonotype was obtained from a woman under 40 with acute COVID-19. Sequencing input: PBMCs or T cells enriched from blood (not recorded which). DNA of the CDR3: TGTGCCAGCAGTCCCACCGGACAGGAGGATTCACCCCTCCACTTT. Translating gives CASSPTGQEDSPLHF.